This paragraph covers one T cell receptor (beta chain) sequence. This entry comes from a study of blood T cell repertoires in COVID-19. The authors' processing: For nucleated cells, counts were estimated from reference gene primer amplification. Assay: immunoSEQ multiplex PCR; the TCRdb copy retains only in-frame clones and omits some. The DNA gave D and trimming, while V, J and clone size come from that table. The table shows approximately 240,000 clones, with 75% to 85% occurring only once. The source of this sequence is a young woman with COVID-19, enrolled during active disease. Sequencing was performed on peripheral blood.

For the CDR3, the DNA is TGCGCCAGCAGCCCGTGGACAGCCATGAACACTGAAGCTTTCTTT. Protein sequence: CASSPWTAMNTEAFF. The rearrangement joins TRBV5-1 to TRBJ1-1, with D tentatively TRBD1 (6 bases). The germline gives CDR1 SGHRS, CDR2 YFSETQ. The CDR3 spans 15 residues. V was trimmed by 4 bases and J by 0 bases, leaving 13 bases between them.